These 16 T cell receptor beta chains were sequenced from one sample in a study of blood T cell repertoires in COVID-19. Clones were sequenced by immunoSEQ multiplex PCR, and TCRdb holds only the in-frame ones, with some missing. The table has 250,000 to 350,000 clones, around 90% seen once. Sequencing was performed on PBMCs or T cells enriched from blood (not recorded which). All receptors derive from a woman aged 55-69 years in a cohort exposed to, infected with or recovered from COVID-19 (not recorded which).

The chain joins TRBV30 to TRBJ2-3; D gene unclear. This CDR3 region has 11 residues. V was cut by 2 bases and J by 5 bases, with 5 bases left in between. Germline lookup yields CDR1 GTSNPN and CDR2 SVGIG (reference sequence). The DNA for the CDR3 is TGTGCCTGGAGTAACAGAGATACGCAGTATTTT. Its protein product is CAWSNRDTQYF. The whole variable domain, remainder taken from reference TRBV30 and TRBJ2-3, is SQTIHQWPATLVQPVGSPLSLECTVEGTSNPNLYWYRQAAGRGLQLLFYSVGIGQISSEVPQNLSASRPQDRQFILSSKKLLLSDSGFYLCAWSNRDTQYFGPGTRLTVL.

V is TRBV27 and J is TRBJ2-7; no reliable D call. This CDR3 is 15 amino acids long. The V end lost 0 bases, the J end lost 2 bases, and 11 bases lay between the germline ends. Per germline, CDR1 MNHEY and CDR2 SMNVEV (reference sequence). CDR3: CASSLSTVSPYEQYF. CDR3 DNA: TGTGCCAGCAGTTTATCCACAGTATCCCCCTACGAGCAGTACTTC.

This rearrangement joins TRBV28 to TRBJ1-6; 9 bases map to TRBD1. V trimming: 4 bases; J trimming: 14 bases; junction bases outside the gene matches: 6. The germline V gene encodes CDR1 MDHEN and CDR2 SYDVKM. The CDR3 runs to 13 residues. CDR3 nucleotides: TGTGCCAGCAGTTCCGGACAGGGGCCATCCCTCCACTTT. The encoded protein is CASSSGQGPSLHF.

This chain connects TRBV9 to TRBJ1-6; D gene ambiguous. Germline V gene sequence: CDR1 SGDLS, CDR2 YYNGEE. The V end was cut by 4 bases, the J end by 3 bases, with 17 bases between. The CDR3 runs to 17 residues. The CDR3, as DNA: TGTGCCAGCAGCCCCCGACCGGGGTCCGACTATAATTCACCCCTCCACTTT. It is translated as CASSPRPGSDYNSPLHF.

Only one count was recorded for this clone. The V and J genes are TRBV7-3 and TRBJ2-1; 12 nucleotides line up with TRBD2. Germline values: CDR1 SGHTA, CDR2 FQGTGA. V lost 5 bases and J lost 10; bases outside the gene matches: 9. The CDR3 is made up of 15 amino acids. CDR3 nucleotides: TGTGCCAGCAGCATCGGACTAGCGGGAATACACGAGCAGTTCTTC. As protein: CASSIGLAGIHEQFF.

The chain's CDR3 is CASSLPAGVGADTQYF. CDR3 nucleotide sequence: TGTGCCAGCAGCTTGCCAGCGGGAGTCGGCGCAGATACGCAGTATTTT. This rearrangement joins TRBV5-5 to TRBJ2-3; TRBD2 agrees at 8 bases. Trimming took 1 base from V and 4 from J; bases not matched to a gene: 8. The germline gives CDR1 SGHKS, CDR2 YYEKEE (reference sequence). CDR3 length: 16 residues.

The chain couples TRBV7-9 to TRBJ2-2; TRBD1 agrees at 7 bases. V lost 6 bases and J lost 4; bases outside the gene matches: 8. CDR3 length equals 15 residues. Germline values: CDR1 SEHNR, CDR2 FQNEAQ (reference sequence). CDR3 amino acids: CASRSQGQRTGELFF. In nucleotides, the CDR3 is TGTGCCAGCAGAAGTCAGGGACAGCGCACCGGGGAGCTGTTTTTT.

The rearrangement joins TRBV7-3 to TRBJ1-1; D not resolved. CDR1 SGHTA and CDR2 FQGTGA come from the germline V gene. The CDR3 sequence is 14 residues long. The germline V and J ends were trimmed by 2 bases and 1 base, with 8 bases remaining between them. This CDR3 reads CASSLGGENTEAFF. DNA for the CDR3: TGTGCCAGCAGCTTAGGCGGGGAGAACACTGAAGCTTTCTTT.

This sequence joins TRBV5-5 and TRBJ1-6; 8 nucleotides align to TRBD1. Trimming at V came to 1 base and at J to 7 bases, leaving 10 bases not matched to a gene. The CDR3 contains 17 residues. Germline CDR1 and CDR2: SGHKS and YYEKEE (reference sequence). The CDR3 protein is CASSLPHRGAGNSPLHF. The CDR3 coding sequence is TGTGCCAGCAGCTTGCCCCACAGGGGGGCTGGCAATTCACCCCTCCACTTT.

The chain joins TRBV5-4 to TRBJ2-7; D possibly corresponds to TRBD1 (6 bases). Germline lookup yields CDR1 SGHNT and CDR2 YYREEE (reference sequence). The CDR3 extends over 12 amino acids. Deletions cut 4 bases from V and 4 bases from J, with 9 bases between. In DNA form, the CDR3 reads TGTGCCAGCAGCGGGGACAATTACGAGCAGTACTTC. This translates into CASSGDNYEQYF.

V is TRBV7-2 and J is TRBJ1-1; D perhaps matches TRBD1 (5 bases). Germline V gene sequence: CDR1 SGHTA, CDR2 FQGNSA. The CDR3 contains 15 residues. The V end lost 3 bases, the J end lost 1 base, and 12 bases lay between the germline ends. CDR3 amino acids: CASSFGGQKNTEAFF. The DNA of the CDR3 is TGTGCCAGCAGCTTCGGGGGTCAGAAGAACACTGAAGCTTTCTTT.

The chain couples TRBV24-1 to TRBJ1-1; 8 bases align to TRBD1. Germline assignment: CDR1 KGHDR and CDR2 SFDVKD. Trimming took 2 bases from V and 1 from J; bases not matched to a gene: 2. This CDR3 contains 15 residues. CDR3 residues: CATSDSGTGNTEAFF. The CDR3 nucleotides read TGTGCCACCAGTGATTCCGGGACAGGGAACACTGAAGCTTTCTTT.

Here the CDR3 DNA reads TGCAGTGCGAGTCGGGGGAGCTCCTACGAGCAGTACTTC. Its protein product is CSASRGSSYEQYF. The chain combines TRBV20-1 with TRBJ2-7, with a possible D match to TRBD2 (6 bases). Germline V gene sequence: CDR1 DFQATT, CDR2 SNEGSKA (reference sequence). This CDR3 region has 13 residues. Trimming left V 6 bases short and J 0 bases short, with 12 bases between.

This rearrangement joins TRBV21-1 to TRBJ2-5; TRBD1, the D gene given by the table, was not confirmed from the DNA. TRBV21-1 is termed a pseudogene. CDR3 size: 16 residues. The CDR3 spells CASSPSQGAFGETQYF. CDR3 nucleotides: TGTGCCAGCAGCCCCAGCCAGGGGGCATTCGGAGAGACCCAGTACTTC.

CDR3 loop: CATSDLRTGIEQYF. The CDR3, as DNA: TGTGCCACCAGTGATTTGAGGACAGGGATTGAGCAGTACTTC. V is TRBV24-1 and J is TRBJ2-7; 8 nucleotides line up with TRBD1. V dropped 0 bases and J dropped 7; count of bases not matched to a gene: 4. There are 14 residues in the CDR3. Germline CDR1 reads KGHDR; CDR2 reads SFDVKD.

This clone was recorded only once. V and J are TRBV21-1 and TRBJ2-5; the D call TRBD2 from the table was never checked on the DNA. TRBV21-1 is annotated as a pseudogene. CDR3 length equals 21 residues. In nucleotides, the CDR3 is TGTGCCAGCAGCAGGGAGACAGGGTACGGCTGGACTAGCGGGAGGGAAGAGACCCAGTACTTC. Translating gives CASSRETGYGWTSGREETQYF.